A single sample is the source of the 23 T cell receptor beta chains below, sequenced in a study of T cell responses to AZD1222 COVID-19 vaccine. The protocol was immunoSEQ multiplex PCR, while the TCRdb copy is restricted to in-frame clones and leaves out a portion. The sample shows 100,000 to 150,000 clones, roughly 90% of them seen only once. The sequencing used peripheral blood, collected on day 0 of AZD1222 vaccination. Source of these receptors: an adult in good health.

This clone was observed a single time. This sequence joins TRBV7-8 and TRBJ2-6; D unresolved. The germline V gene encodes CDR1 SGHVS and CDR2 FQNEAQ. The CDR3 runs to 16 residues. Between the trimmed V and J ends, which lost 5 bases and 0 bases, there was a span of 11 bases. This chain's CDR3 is CASSPHFLSGANVLTF. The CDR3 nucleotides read TGTGCCAGCAGCCCCCATTTCCTCTCTGGGGCCAACGTCCTGACTTTC. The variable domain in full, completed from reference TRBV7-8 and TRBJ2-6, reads GAGVSQSPRYKVAKRGQDVALRCDPISGHVSLFWYQQALGQGPEFLTYFQNEAQLDKSGLPSDRFFAERPEGSVSTLKIQRTQQEDSAVYLCASSPHFLSGANVLTFGAGSRLTVL.

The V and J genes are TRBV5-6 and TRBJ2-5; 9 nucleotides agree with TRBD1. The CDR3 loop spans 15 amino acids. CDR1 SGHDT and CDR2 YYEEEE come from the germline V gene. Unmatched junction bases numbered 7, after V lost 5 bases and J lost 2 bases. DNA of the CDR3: TGTGCCAGCAGGAGGCCGGGACAGGGACAAGAGACCCAGTACTTC. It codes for CASRRPGQGQETQYF.

The CDR3 sequence is CASSQDRANTGELFF. In nucleotides, the CDR3 is TGTGCCAGCAGTCAGGACAGGGCGAACACCGGGGAGCTGTTTTTT. The rearrangement uses TRBV2 and TRBJ2-2; 8 bases align to TRBD1. Germline V CDR1 and CDR2: SNHLY, FYNNEI. CDR3 size: 15 residues. Trimming cost V 5 bases and J 0 bases; bases outside gene matches: 2.

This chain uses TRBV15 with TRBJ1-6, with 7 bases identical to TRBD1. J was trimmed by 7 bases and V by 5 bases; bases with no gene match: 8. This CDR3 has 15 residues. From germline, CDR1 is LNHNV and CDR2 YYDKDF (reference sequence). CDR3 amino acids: CATSGLTGDNSPLHF. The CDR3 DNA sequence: TGTGCCACCAGCGGCCTTACAGGGGACAATTCACCCCTCCACTTT.

CDR3 residues: CASSSTGNTEAFF. In DNA form, the CDR3 reads TGTGCCAGCAGCTCGACAGGGAACACTGAAGCTTTCTTT. The chain links TRBV7-9 to TRBJ1-1, with D possibly TRBD1 on 6 matching bases. Germline CDR1 reads SEHNR; CDR2 reads FQNEAQ (reference sequence). The CDR3 totals 13 residues. The V end lost 4 bases, the J end lost 1 base, and 7 bases lay between the germline ends.

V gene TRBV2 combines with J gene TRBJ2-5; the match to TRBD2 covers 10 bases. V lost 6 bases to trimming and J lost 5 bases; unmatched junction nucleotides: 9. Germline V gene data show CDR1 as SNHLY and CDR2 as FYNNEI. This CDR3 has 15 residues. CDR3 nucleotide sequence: TGTGCCAGCAGCTATAGCGGGAGGCCGGGGGAGACCCAGTACTTC. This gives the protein CASSYSGRPGETQYF.

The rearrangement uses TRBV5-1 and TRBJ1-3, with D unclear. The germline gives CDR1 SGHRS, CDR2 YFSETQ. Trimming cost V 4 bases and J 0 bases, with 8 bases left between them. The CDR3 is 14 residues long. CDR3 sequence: CASSPTVSGNTIYF. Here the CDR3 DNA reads TGCGCCAGCAGCCCCACTGTCTCTGGAAACACCATATATTTT.

The CDR3 nucleotides are TGTGCCAGCAGCCAAATAGGACAGGGGACTGGAAACACCATATATTTT. Amino acids: CASSQIGQGTGNTIYF. V usage is TRBV7-2 and J usage is TRBJ1-3, with 9 bases lining up with TRBD1. The length of the CDR3 is 16 residues. V was pared by 5 bases and J by 2 bases, with 7 bases of the junction left unmatched. Germline-derived CDR1 and CDR2 are SGHTA and FQGNSA.

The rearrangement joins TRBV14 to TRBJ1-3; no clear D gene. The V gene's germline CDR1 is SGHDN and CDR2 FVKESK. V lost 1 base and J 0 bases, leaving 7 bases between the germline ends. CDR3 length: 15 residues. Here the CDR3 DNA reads TGTGCCAGCAGCCAAGGAGCCGCCTCTGGAAACACCATATATTTT. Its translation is CASSQGAASGNTIYF. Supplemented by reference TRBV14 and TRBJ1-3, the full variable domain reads EAGVTQFPSHSVIEKGQTVTLRCDPISGHDNLYWYRRVMGKEIKFLLHFVKESKQDESGMPNNRFLAERTGGTYSTLKVQPAELEDSGVYFCASSQGAASGNTIYFGEGSWLTVV.

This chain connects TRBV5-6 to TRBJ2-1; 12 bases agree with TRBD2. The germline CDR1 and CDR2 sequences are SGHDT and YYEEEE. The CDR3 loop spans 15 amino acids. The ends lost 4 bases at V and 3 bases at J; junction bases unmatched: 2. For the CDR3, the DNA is TGTGCCAGCAGCCCGACTAGCGGGAGCTACAATGAGCAGTTCTTC. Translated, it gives CASSPTSGSYNEQFF.

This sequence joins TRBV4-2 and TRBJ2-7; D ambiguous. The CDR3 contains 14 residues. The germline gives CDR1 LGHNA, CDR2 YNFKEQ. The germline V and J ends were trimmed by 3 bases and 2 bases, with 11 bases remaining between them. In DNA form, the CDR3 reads TGTGCCAGCAGCCAGGGCTCTGGACCCTACGAGCAGTACTTC. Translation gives CASSQGSGPYEQYF.

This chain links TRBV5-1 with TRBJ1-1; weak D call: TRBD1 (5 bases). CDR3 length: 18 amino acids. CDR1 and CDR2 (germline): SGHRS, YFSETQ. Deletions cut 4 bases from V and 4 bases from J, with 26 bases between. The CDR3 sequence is CASSGGGGAIGPGTEAFF. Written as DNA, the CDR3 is TGCGCCAGCAGCGGTGGTGGCGGGGCGATAGGACCGGGCACTGAAGCTTTCTTT.

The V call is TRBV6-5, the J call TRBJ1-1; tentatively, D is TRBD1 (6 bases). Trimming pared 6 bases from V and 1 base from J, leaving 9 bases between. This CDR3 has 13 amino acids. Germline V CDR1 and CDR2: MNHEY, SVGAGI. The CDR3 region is CASSVDRNTEAFF. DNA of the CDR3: TGTGCCAGCAGCGTGGACAGGAACACTGAAGCTTTCTTT.

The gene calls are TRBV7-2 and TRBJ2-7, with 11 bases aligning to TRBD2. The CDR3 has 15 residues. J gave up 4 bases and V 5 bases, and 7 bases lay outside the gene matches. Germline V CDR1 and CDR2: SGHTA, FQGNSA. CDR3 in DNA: TGTGCCAGCAGCGATAGCGGGAGGGCAGGGTACGAGCAGTACTTC. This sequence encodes CASSDSGRAGYEQYF.

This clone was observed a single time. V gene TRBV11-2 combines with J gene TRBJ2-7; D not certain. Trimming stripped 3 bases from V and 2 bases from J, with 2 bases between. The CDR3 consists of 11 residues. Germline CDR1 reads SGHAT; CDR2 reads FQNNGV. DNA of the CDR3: TGTGCCAGCAGCTTTACCTACGAGCAGTACTTC. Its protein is CASSFTYEQYF.

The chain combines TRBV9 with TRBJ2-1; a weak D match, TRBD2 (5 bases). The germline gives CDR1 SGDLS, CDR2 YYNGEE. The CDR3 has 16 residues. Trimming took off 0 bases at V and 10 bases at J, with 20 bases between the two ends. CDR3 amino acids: CASSVATGVRAEEQFF. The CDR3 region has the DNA TGTGCCAGCAGCGTAGCTACTGGAGTGAGGGCGGAAGAGCAGTTCTTC.

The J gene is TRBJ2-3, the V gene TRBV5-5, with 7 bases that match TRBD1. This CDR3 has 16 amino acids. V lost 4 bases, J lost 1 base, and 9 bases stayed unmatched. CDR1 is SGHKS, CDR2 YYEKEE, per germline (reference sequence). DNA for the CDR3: TGTGCCAGCAGCACCCGACAGGGAGTGGGCACAGATACGCAGTATTTT. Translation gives CASSTRQGVGTDTQYF.

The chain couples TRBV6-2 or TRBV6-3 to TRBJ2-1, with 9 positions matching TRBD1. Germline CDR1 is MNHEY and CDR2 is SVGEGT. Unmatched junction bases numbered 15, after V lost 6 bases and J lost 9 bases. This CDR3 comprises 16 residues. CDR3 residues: CASSPRDRGGISEQFF. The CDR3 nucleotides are TGTGCCAGCAGCCCCCGAGACAGGGGGGGTATTAGTGAGCAGTTCTTC.

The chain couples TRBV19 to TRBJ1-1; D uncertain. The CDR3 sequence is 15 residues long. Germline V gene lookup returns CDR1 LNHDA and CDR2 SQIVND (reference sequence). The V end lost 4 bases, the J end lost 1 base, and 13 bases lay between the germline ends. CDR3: CASSNRRAENTEAFF. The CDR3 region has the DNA TGTGCCAGTAGTAACCGGCGCGCGGAGAACACTGAAGCTTTCTTT.

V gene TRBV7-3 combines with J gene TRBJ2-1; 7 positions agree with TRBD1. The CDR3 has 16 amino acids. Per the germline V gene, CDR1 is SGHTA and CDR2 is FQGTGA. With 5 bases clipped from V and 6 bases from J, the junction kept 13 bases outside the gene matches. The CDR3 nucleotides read TGTGCCAGCAGCCCCTCGACAGGGTGGACCCCCAATGAGCAGTTCTTC. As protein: CASSPSTGWTPNEQFF.

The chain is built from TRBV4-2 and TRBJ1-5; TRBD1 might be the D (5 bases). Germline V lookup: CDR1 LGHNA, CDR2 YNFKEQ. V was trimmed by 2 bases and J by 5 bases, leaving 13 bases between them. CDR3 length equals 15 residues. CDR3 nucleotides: TGTGCCAGCAGCCAATTTACAGGAGATCATCAGCCCCAGCATTTT. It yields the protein CASSQFTGDHQPQHF.

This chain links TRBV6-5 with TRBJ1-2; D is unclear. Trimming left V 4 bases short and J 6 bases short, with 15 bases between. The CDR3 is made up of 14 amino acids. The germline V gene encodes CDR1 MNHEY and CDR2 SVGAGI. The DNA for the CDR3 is TGTGCCAGCAGTTCTCACCGGGCCCCCCATGGCTACACCTTC. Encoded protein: CASSSHRAPHGYTF.

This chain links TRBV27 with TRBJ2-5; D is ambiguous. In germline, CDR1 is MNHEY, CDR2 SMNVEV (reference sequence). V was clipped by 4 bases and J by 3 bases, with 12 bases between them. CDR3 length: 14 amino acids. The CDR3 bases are TGTGCCAGCAGTTCCGCCGACTCGGAAGAGACCCAGTACTTC. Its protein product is CASSSADSEETQYF.